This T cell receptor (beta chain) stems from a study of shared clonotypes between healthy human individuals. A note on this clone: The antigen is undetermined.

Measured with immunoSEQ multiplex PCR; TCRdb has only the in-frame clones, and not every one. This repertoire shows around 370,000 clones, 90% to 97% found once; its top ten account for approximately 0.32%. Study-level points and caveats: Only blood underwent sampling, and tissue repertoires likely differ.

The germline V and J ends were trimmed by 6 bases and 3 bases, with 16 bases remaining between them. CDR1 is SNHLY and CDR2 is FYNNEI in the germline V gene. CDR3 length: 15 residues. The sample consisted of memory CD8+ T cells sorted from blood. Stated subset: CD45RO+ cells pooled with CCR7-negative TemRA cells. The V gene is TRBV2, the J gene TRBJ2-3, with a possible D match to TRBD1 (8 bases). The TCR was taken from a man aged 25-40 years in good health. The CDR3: CASRDRGGRTDTQYF. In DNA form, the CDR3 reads TGTGCCAGCAGAGACAGGGGAGGGAGGACAGATACGCAGTATTTT.